The 9 T cell receptor beta chains below come from one sample, sequenced in a study of CD8+CD57+ T cells in acquired aplastic anemia. Patients picked for sequencing had shown CD8+CD57+ cell expansion detected by flow cytometry. TCR beta VDJ and CDR3 were profiled, and genomic DNA was the template. TCRdb passed the reads through MiXCR, listing each CDR3 protein once. Among approximately 95,000 distinct CDR3 sequences, roughly two thirds were seen once, and the ten largest hold approximately 60%. Sequencing was carried out using sorted CD4+, CD8+, or CD8+CD57+ T cells (not recorded which) from PBMCs. The receptor set was obtained from a human donor with aplastic anemia.

The chain uses TRBV2 and TRBJ1-2; 9 bases fit TRBD1. The germline V gene has CDR1 SNHLY and CDR2 FYNNEI. This CDR3 is 13 amino acids long. Trimming at V came to 8 bases and at J to 7 bases, leaving 8 bases not matched to a gene. The CDR3 DNA follows: TGTGCCAGCTTACAGGGGGCGCGTCCTGGCTACACCTTC. It codes for CASLQGARPGYTF.

This clonotype was counted only a few times. The chain has TRBV24-1 and TRBJ2-1; D not resolved. The CDR3 spans 13 residues. The V and J ends lost 4 bases and 7 bases respectively, with 10 bases between them. The germline gives CDR1 KGHDR, CDR2 SFDVKD. The CDR3 DNA is TGTGCCACCAGTGACCCTCCCCGGAATGAGCAGTTCTTC. Encoded protein: CATSDPPRNEQFF.

This clonotype was observed a handful of times. Here the CDR3 DNA reads TGCAGTGCACGACAGCCTGTCGGCGCAGATACGCAGTATTTT. Translating gives CSARQPVGADTQYF. The rearrangement uses TRBV20-1 and TRBJ2-3, with a weak D call TRBD1 (5 bases). Trimming cost V 6 bases and J 4 bases, with 17 bases left between them. CDR1 and CDR2 from the germline V gene are DFQATT and SNEGSKA (reference sequence). This CDR3 has 14 residues.

The chain has TRBV11-1 and TRBJ2-3; tentatively, D is TRBD1 (6 bases). Trimming took 5 bases from V and 5 from J, leaving 17 bases between them. The CDR3 has 15 amino acids. The germline gives CDR1 SGHAT, CDR2 FQDESV (reference sequence). The CDR3 sequence is CASSPAQGVLDTQYF. The CDR3 nucleotides are TGTGCCAGCAGCCCGGCACAGGGAGTGCTAGATACGCAGTATTTT.

V gene TRBV10-2 combines with J gene TRBJ1-1; D uncertain. The CDR3 is made up of 13 amino acids. Germline V gives CDR1 WSHSY, CDR2 SAAADI. V lost 8 bases and J 0 bases, leaving 10 bases between the germline ends. CDR3: CASSEYMNTEAFF. In DNA form, the CDR3 reads TGCGCCAGCTCCGAATACATGAACACTGAAGCTTTCTTT.

This sequence joins TRBV20-1 and TRBJ1-2; possibly TRBD1 for D (6 bases). There are 12 residues in the CDR3. With 4 bases removed from V and 7 bases from J, the gap between germline ends came to 13 bases. Germline lookup yields CDR1 DFQATT and CDR2 SNEGSKA (reference sequence). The CDR3 loop reads CSANREPAGYTF. DNA of the CDR3: TGCAGTGCTAACAGGGAGCCGGCTGGCTACACCTTC.

The CDR3 is CASSERQGTKNIQYF. The DNA of the CDR3 is TGTGCCAGCAGCGAACGACAGGGGACCAAAAACATTCAGTACTTC. The chain carries TRBV11-1 and TRBJ2-4; 8 positions match TRBD1. The CDR3 totals 15 residues. Unmatched junction bases numbered 5, after V lost 5 bases and J lost 2 bases. The germline CDR1 and CDR2 sequences are SGHAT and FQDESV (reference sequence).

A few counts support this clonotype. The chain combines TRBV15 with TRBJ1-2; the D is unclear. CDR1 is LNHNV and CDR2 is YYDKDF in the germline V gene (reference sequence). Trimming cost V 5 bases and J 4 bases, with 5 bases left between them. This CDR3 has 11 amino acids. This chain's CDR3 is CATSPGYGYTF. The CDR3 region has the DNA TGTGCCACCAGCCCTGGCTATGGCTACACCTTC.

The CDR3 region is CATSDPGPSETQYF. DNA of the CDR3: TGTGCCACCAGTGACCCTGGGCCTTCAGAGACCCAGTACTTC. The J gene is TRBJ2-5, the V gene TRBV24-1; no clear D gene. This CDR3 spans 14 amino acids. Trimming removed 4 bases from V and 4 bases from J, with 12 bases in between. Germline loops: CDR1 KGHDR, CDR2 SFDVKD.